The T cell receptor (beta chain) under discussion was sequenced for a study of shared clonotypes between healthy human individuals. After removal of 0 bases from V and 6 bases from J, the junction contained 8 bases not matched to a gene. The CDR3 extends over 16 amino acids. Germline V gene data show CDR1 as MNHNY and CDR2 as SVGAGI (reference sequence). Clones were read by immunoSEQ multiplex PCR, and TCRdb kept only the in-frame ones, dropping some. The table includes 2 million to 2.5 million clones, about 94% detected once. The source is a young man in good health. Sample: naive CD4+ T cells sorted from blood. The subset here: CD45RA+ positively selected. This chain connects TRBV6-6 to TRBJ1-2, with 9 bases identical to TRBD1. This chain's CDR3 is CASSYSEGQGGNGYTF. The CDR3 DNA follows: TGTGCCAGCAGTTACTCAGAGGGACAGGGTGGGAATGGCTACACCTTC.